A selection of T cell receptor beta chains follows, all from one sample in a study of T cells in Graves' hyperthyroidism and ophthalmopathy. One entry per CDR3 protein, called by TCRdb with MiXCR from the multiplex PCR reads. The sample contains hundreds of thousands of distinct CDR3 sequences, roughly 18% of which appear only once. Material for sequencing was blood. Receptors were obtained from a woman in her late teens or twenties with Graves' ophthalmopathy. Each CDR3 is given with its conserved first and last residue. A D gene is named only where the DNA matches it firmly. The listing skips clone size in some rows; elsewhere it reads once, few, many or a size class.

abundance	d_gene	v_gene	j_gene	CDR3nt	CDR3aa
.	.	TRBV2	TRBJ2-5	TGTGCCAGCAGTGACCCCCCCCGAAGGACCCAGTACTTC	CASSDPPRRTQYF
.	TRBD1	TRBV28	TRBJ2-5	TGTGCCAGTAGTCCACCAGGGGGCCGTGAGACCCAGTACTTC	CASSPPGGRETQYF
many	TRBD1	TRBV12-3/TRBV12-4	TRBJ2-7	TGTGCCAGCAGCAGGACAGGGAACTCCTACGAGCAGTACTTC	CASSRTGNSYEQYF
.	TRBD1	TRBV5-4	TRBJ1-2	TGTGCCAGCACCCGGGACAGGGGCTATGGCTACACCTTC	CASTRDRGYGYTF
many	TRBD2	TRBV6-6	TRBJ2-1	TGTGCCAGCAGTTACTCTGGCGGGAGCAATGAGCAGTTCTTC	CASSYSGGSNEQFF
many	.	TRBV11-2	TRBJ1-1	TGTGCCAGCAGCTTAGCATCTGAAGCTTTCTTT	CASSLASEAFF
.	TRBD2	TRBV5-1	TRBJ2-7	TGCGCCAGCAGCTTGAGGACTAGCGGGACCTTGGACTACGAGCAGTACTTC	CASSLRTSGTLDYEQYF
.	.	TRBV10-3	TRBJ1-2	TGTGCCATCAGTGACCCCGTATACATCTATGGCTACACCTTC	CAISDPVYIYGYTF
few	.	TRBV6-2/TRBV6-3	TRBJ2-2	TGTGCCAGCAGTTACTCGACTTCGGGACTGAACACCGGGGAGCTGTTTTTT	CASSYSTSGLNTGELFF
many	.	TRBV5-1	TRBJ2-1	TGCGCCCAGCAGTCTAGAGGGAGAGTGCCCTACAATGAGCAGTTCTTC	CAQQSRGRVPYNEQFF
many	TRBD1	TRBV7-9	TRBJ1-1	TGTGCCAGCAGCCCCGGACAGGGAATGAACACTGAAGCTTTCTTT	CASSPGQGMNTEAFF
many	TRBD2	TRBV27	TRBJ2-1	TGTGCCAGCAGCCTCACTAGCGGGGGGGGCTACAATGAGCAGTTCTTC	CASSLTSGGGYNEQFF
many	TRBD1	TRBV30	TRBJ1-5	TGTGCCTGGAGTGACGGGGGGACAGGGGGTTCTCAGCCCCAGCATTTT	CAWSDGGTGGSQPQHF
few	.	TRBV12-3/TRBV12-4	TRBJ2-2	TGTGCCAGCAGTCCTCCCGGGACCCCGAACACCGGGGAGCTGTTTTTT	CASSPPGTPNTGELFF
few	.	TRBV19	TRBJ2-6	TGTGCCAGTAGTCGAAGGAGGGGATCTGGGGCCAACGTCCTGACTTTC	CASSRRRGSGANVLTF
.	TRBD1	TRBV28	TRBJ2-3	TGTGCCAGCAGTCGGGACAGGGGTCTCACAGATACGCAGTATTTT	CASSRDRGLTDTQYF
.	.	TRBV6-1	TRBJ1-2	TGTGCCAGCAGTCCGGACGGGGGGCTTAACTATGGCTACACCTTC	CASSPDGGLNYGYTF
many	TRBD2	TRBV20-1	TRBJ2-3	TGCAGTGCTAGAGTTTCTGGGACTAGCGGATTCACAGATACGCAGTATTTT	CSARVSGTSGFTDTQYF
many	.	TRBV28	TRBJ2-7	TGTGCCAGCAGTTTCATTCGACTGAGACAGGTCTACGAGCAGTACTTC	CASSFIRLRQVYEQYF
many	.	TRBV11-2	TRBJ2-5	TGTGCCAGCAGCTTAGTCCAGCAAGAGACCCAGTACTTC	CASSLVQQETQYF
many	.	TRBV6-5	TRBJ1-1	TGTGCCAGCAGTTACTCGATTGGGGCTTCGCAGAACACTGAAGCTTTCTTT	CASSYSIGASQNTEAFF
many	.	TRBV7-8	TRBJ2-2	TGTGCCAGCAGCTTAAGGACACAACTCACCGGGGAGCTGTTTTTT	CASSLRTQLTGELFF
many	TRBD2	TRBV29-1	TRBJ2-1	TGCAGCGGATTACAACCAGCGGGAGGGTACTACAATGAGCAGTTCTTC	CSGLQPAGGYYNEQFF
many	.	TRBV28	TRBJ1-4	TGTGCCAGCAGGACTGGGGGTGAAAAACTGTTTTTT	CASRTGGEKLFF
many	.	TRBV6-2/TRBV6-3	TRBJ2-6	TGTGCCAGCAGTCCCACAGTAATAGGCGGGGCCAACGTCCTGACTTTC	CASSPTVIGGANVLTF
many	.	TRBV13	TRBJ2-3	TGTGCCAGCAGCCCCCCAGGTTCGGGTCGAGAACACGGTACGCAGTATTTT	CASSPPGSGREHGTQYF